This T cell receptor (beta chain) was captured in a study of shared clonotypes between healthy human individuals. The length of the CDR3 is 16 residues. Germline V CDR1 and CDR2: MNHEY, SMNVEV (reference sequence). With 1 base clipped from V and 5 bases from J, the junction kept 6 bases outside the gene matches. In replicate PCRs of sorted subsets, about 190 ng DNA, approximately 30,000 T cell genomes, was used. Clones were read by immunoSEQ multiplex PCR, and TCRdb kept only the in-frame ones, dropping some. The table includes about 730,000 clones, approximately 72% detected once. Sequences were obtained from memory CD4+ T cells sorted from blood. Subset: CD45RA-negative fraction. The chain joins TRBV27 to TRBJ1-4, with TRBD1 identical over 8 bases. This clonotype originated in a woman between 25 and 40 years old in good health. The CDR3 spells CASSLWTGRGNEKLFF. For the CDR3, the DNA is TGTGCCAGCAGTTTATGGACAGGGCGGGGCAATGAAAAACTGTTTTTT. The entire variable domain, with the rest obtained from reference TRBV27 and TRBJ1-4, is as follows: EAQVTQNPRYLITVTGKKLTVTCSQNMNHEYMSWYRQDPGLGLRQIYYSMNVEVTDKGDVPEGYKVSRKEKRNFPLILESPSPNQTSLYFCASSLWTGRGNEKLFFGSGTQLSVL.